This paragraph covers one T cell receptor (beta chain) sequence. What it binds is unknown. The record originates from a study of T cell responses to AZD1222 COVID-19 vaccine. V gave up 3 bases and J gave up 8 bases; unmatched junction bases: 9. This CDR3 comprises 16 residues. Germline loops: CDR1 WNHNN, CDR2 SYGVQD (reference sequence). Sequencing used immunoSEQ multiplex PCR; TCRdb keeps in-frame clones, though not all of them. The data contain about 110,000 clones, roughly 90% of them seen just once; the ten biggest clones take up 15%. Findings and caveats of the study: Of the AZD1222 recipients, only 5 or 6 were seropositive at baseline. Researchers report vaccine-associated CD4 TCRs spanning spike, with dominance at 160-218 and 743-854. There were mostly white British donors and more females than males, and clonal diversity was possibly underestimated. Within unmutated variant regions lay the reported targets of nearly half of spike-specific TCRs.

This receptor was taken from an adult who received the AZD1222 COVID-19 vaccine. The specimen was peripheral blood, collected 28 days after the second AZD1222 dose. The V call is TRBV10-1, the J call TRBJ2-1; 11 bases map to TRBD2. The CDR3 sequence is CASSESSGRRRDEQFF. CDR3 DNA: TGCGCCAGCAGTGAATCTAGCGGGAGGAGGAGAGATGAGCAGTTCTTC.